This T cell receptor (beta chain) was sequenced during a study of identical twins (dated by TCRdb to about 2016). Broadly, across the study: To test whether fetal clonotypes persist, the study used deep sequencing on TCR alpha and beta repertoires from monozygotic twins, unrelated adults of various ages, and cord blood. Replicate twin experiments were performed at different times using different library preparation protocols to rule out contamination.

This clonotype was seen many times. Its binding antigen is unknown. Base quality data are lacking; no much larger clone is found one base away. Only healthy Caucasian donors were included. The twin cohort comprised three pairs of female monozygotic twins, all aged roughly 18 to 30 years. RNA for TCR libraries was isolated from peripheral blood mononuclear cells. Findings and caveats that apply to the study as a whole: Fewer insertions were carried by abundant cord blood beta clonotypes, a similar but weaker trend appeared in young adult naive repertoires, and no such trend appeared in memory repertoires. Out-of-frame TCR alpha sharing in monozygotic twins was systematically underestimated by recombination models, whereas sharing between unrelated individuals was in agreement with the recombination models. In beta out-of-frame sequences, excess twin sharing was weaker, because having fewer shared sequences lowered the signal-to-noise ratio. Zero-insertion analyses could be partly confounded by invariant T cells such as MAIT and iNKT, though diverse VJ usage argued against such confounding for most clonotypes. Out-of-frame TCR alpha sequences shared between twins showed an excess of low generation-probability sequences compared with coincidental sharing between unrelated individuals. Because the same donors could not be followed over many years, the conclusions depended on cross-sectional statistical analysis.

Library construction relied on 5' RACE. Sequencing was performed on an Illumina HiSeq 2000. A universal primer binding site was added through template switching, and the final cDNA carried a unique molecular identifier so that TCR cDNA molecules could be counted accurately. Specific primers in the conserved constant-segment region were used to synthesize first-strand cDNA for the TCR alpha and beta chains. To control for contamination, every cDNA library was double barcoded, receiving both a SMART-Mk sample barcode and Illumina barcodes. TruSeq adapter sequences and Illumina sample barcodes were added in two successive PCR steps. The Illumina HiSeq platform was used with custom primers to sequence TCR alpha and beta cDNA libraries. On the authors' methods: Unique molecular identifiers were extracted from raw reads with MiGEC, and CDR3 positions were determined with MiXCR. For each individual, recombination models were inferred using an EM algorithm with the repgenHMM and IGoR tools. The tcR package in R was used for shared clonotype analysis, with sharing normalized by the product of cloneset sizes. To study raw recombination without the effects of thymic and clonal selection, out-of-frame nonproductive sequences were analyzed. Through fastp at Q25 and MiXCR, TCRdb rebuilt clones from the public reads, retaining in-frame beta chains. CDR3 protein duplicates are merged, each entry listing the most common genes and DNA. What appears here as the V and J calls and clone size reflects TCRdb's work, not the paper's. The sample has 690,000 or so distinct CDR3 sequences on record, over 8.5% of them singletons. Roughly 0.97% of the sample belongs to the ten largest clones.

The germline ends are 14 bases apart after V is trimmed by 6 bases and J by 3 bases. The CDR3 goes from the cysteine to the phenylalanine over 15 residues. The kept DNA is CDR3 alone, 45 bases in frame from the first base. The same data also went into a second study, on yellow fever vaccine responses in identical twins. The second investigation adds: According to the authors, the vaccine-induced T cell response in identical twins seemed to be partly convergent and partly specific to each individual. The study precisely tracked vaccine-responding T cell clones in identical twins.

This sequence was found in a woman under 30 in good health. Sequencing used PBMCs. The chain was built from TRBV12-3 or TRBV12-4 and TRBJ2-2, with the D gene not clear enough to name. The nucleotides read TGTGCCAGCAGCCAGACGGCCTCTCACACCGGGGAGCTGTTTTTT. It encodes CASSQTASHTGELFF.